This T cell receptor beta chain emerged from a study of blood T cell repertoires in COVID-19. Sequencing was performed with immunoSEQ multiplex PCR; in TCRdb, only in-frame clones are kept and a portion is missing. The sample shows about 250,000 clones, 70% to 80% of them seen only once. The CDR3 contains 8 residues. Germline CDR1 is LNHDA and CDR2 is SQIVND (reference sequence). The V and J ends lost 9 bases and 11 bases respectively, with 7 bases between them. The chain links TRBV19 to TRBJ1-1; no clear D. Sequencing was done on a sample of peripheral blood. This sequence originates from a woman at least 80 years old with acute or convalescent COVID-19. As DNA, the CDR3 is TGTGCCAGAGAGCGGGCTTTCTTT. Translated, it gives CARERAFF.